Following are 31 T cell receptor beta chains from one sample sequenced in a study of T cells in narcolepsy. Data came from immunoSEQ multiplex PCR; TCRdb stores just in-frame clones and leaves some out. In the table there are about 25,000 clones, around four fifths of which are singletons. The sequenced material came from CD45RA- memory CD4+ T cells from PBMCs. These receptors originate from a human donor with narcolepsy.

The rearrangement links TRBV7-9 to TRBJ2-5; D is undetermined. From germline, CDR1 is SEHNR and CDR2 FQNEAQ (reference sequence). This CDR3 region has 12 residues. Trimming pared 3 bases from V and 4 bases from J, leaving 6 bases between. The CDR3 protein is CASSFTGETQYF. CDR3 nucleotides: TGTGCCAGCAGCTTTACGGGAGAGACCCAGTACTTC. Looking up the rest from reference TRBV7-9 and TRBJ2-5 gives the full variable domain: DTGVSQNPRHKITKRGQNVTFRCDPISEHNRLYWYRQTLGQGPEFLTYFQNEAQLEKSRLLSDRFSAERPKGSFSTLEIQRTEQGDSAMYLCASSFTGETQYFGPGTRLLVL.

This clone was picked up one time. The chain combines TRBV2 with TRBJ2-5; the D call may be TRBD1 or TRBD2 (6 bases each). Germline lookup yields CDR1 SNHLY and CDR2 FYNNEI. The CDR3 has 14 residues. V gave up 6 bases and J gave up 5 bases, with 16 bases separating them. CDR3: CASSLTGAFETQYF. The DNA for the CDR3 is TGTGCCAGCAGCTTAACGGGGGCTTTCGAGACCCAGTACTTC.

V usage is TRBV11-2 and J usage is TRBJ2-5; D remains unclear. The DNA end is more similar to TRBJ2-7, so the J call may be wrong. Germline V gene sequence: CDR1 SGHAT, CDR2 FQNNGV. The CDR3 covers 15 residues. CDR3 amino acids: CASSRGRVDPYEQYF. The CDR3 nucleotides read TGTGCCAGCAGCCGCGGACGCGTCGATCCCTACGAGCAGTACTTC.

This clone was seen only a few times. The chain has TRBV18 and TRBJ1-1; D might be TRBD1 (5 bases). This CDR3 has 14 residues. The V gene's germline CDR1 is KGHSH and CDR2 LQKENI. Trimming removed 6 bases at V and 3 bases at J, with 14 bases between. The CDR3 DNA reads TGTGCCAGCTCCCTCGGGGGGGTGGACACTGAAGCTTTCTTT. Protein product: CASSLGGVDTEAFF.

In its sample, this clone was seen once. This sequence joins TRBV2 and TRBJ2-1; no clear D gene. Per germline, CDR1 SNHLY and CDR2 FYNNEI. V was cut by 6 bases and J by 3 bases, with 12 bases left in between. This CDR3 has 14 amino acids. The CDR3 nucleotides read TGTGCCAGCAGGCCTACCCCTCTCTACAATGAGCAGTTCTTC. This gives the protein CASRPTPLYNEQFF. The entire variable domain, with the rest obtained from reference TRBV2 and TRBJ2-1, is as follows: EPEVTQTPSHQVTQMGQEVILRCVPISNHLYFYWYRQILGQKVEFLVSFYNNEISEKSEIFDDQFSVERPDGSNFTLKIRSTKLEDSAMYFCASRPTPLYNEQFFGPGTRLTVL.

This clone was seen a handful of times. The chain joins TRBV27 to TRBJ1-3, with D perhaps matching TRBD1 (5 bases). V was trimmed by 3 bases and J by 1 base, leaving 13 bases between them. From germline, CDR1 is MNHEY and CDR2 SMNVEV (reference sequence). The CDR3 loop spans 16 amino acids. Here the CDR3 DNA reads TGTGCCAGCAGTTTCTCCGGGGCCATGTCTGGAAACACCATATATTTT. Protein sequence: CASSFSGAMSGNTIYF.

Of note for this clone: Other DNA variants within this sample encode the same CDR3. The chain has TRBV5-4 and TRBJ2-5; D is undetermined. Deletions cut 0 bases from V and 5 bases from J, with 17 bases between. The CDR3 runs to 16 residues. Germline values: CDR1 SGHNT, CDR2 YYREEE (reference sequence). The CDR3 DNA reads TGTGCCAGCAGCTTGGCGCCCCGAAGGGATCGGGAGACCCAGTACTTC. It is translated as CASSLAPRRDRETQYF.

This clone was detected only once. This chain links TRBV11-2 with TRBJ1-6, with 8 bases lining up with TRBD1. CDR3 length equals 14 residues. Unmatched junction bases numbered 1, after V lost 4 bases and J lost 5 bases. Germline-derived CDR1 and CDR2 are SGHAT and FQNNGV. CDR3 nucleotides: TGTGCCAGCAGCTCGGACAGGGATAATTCACCCCTCCACTTT. It codes for CASSSDRDNSPLHF.

The chain is built from TRBV7-9 and TRBJ2-1, with D maybe TRBD2 (6 bases). The germline V gene encodes CDR1 SEHNR and CDR2 FQNEAQ (reference sequence). Trimming stripped 2 bases from V and 4 bases from J, with 12 bases between. The CDR3 has 15 residues. The CDR3 DNA is TGTGCCAGCAGCTTAACCCCCGGGGGATACAATGAGCAGTTCTTC. It is translated as CASSLTPGGYNEQFF.

CDR3 residues: CASSSGGRETQYF. The CDR3 DNA follows: TGTGCCAGCAGCTCTGGAGGGCGAGAGACCCAGTACTTC. V usage is TRBV7-8 and J usage is TRBJ2-5; possibly TRBD2 for D (6 bases). Trimming removed 4 bases at V and 4 bases at J, with 10 bases between. The CDR3 has 13 residues. Per the germline V gene, CDR1 is SGHVS and CDR2 is FQNEAQ.

Note on this clone: A read error may produce the germline difference seen at one junction end. The gene calls are TRBV5-4 and TRBJ1-5; 11 nucleotides match TRBD1. CDR3 size: 16 residues. Germline-derived CDR1 and CDR2 are SGHNT and YYREEE (reference sequence). CDR3 sequence (DNA): TGCGCCAGCAGCCAAGATCCAGGACAGGGGGCACAGCCCCAGCATTTT. Translated: CASSQDPGQGAQPQHF.

The chain joins TRBV10-3 to TRBJ1-1; D uncertain. CDR3 length: 13 amino acids. The V gene lost 10 bases and the J gene lost 1 base, with 13 bases spanning the gap. Germline V gene sequence: CDR1 ENHRY, CDR2 SYGVKD. The CDR3, as DNA: TGTGCCACCGGCGAGCGTCCGAACACTGAAGCTTTCTTT. Protein product: CATGERPNTEAFF.

The J gene is TRBJ2-1, the V gene TRBV18; 11 bases map to TRBD1. With 4 bases clipped from V and 8 bases from J, the junction kept 7 bases outside the gene matches. The germline gives CDR1 KGHSH, CDR2 LQKENI. CDR3 length equals 15 residues. CDR3 amino acids: CASSLQRTGGYEQFF. The DNA for the CDR3 is TGTGCCAGCTCACTTCAAAGGACAGGGGGCTATGAGCAGTTCTTC.

The rearrangement joins TRBV6-5 to TRBJ2-7, with D possibly matching TRBD1 (5 bases). The V gene lost 5 bases and the J gene lost 5 bases, with 10 bases spanning the gap. Germline V lookup: CDR1 MNHEY, CDR2 SVGAGI. The CDR3 runs to 12 residues. The chain's CDR3 is CASSNRLDEQYF. The CDR3, as DNA: TGTGCCAGCAGTAACAGGCTGGACGAGCAGTACTTC.

This chain joins TRBV27 and TRBJ2-6, with no clear D. This CDR3 contains 20 residues. Germline-derived CDR1 and CDR2 are MNHEY and SMNVEV (reference sequence). V lost 5 bases and J 0 bases, leaving 23 bases between the germline ends. In DNA form, the CDR3 reads TGTGCCAGCAGTCCCAACTACCTGAGTCTATCCAGCTCTGGGGCCAACGTCCTGACTTTC. Amino acids: CASSPNYLSLSSSGANVLTF.

The CDR3 DNA sequence: TGTGCCAGCCACCCGGATTCACAGGGCATCACCGGGGAGCTGTTTTTT. Amino acids: CASHPDSQGITGELFF. The rearrangement uses TRBV19 and TRBJ2-2, with D possibly matching TRBD1 (6 bases). Germline V gene sequence: CDR1 LNHDA, CDR2 SQIVND (reference sequence). V was clipped by 9 bases and J by 4 bases, with 21 bases between them. CDR3 length: 16 amino acids. The full variable domain, in which reference TRBV19 and TRBJ2-2 provide the parts outside the CDR3, is DGGITQSPKYLFRKEGQNVTLSCEQNLNHDAMYWYRQDPGQGLRLIYYSQIVNDFQKGDIAEGYSVSREKKESFPLTVTSAQKNPTAFYLCASHPDSQGITGELFFGEGSRLTVL.

This chain links TRBV5-1 with TRBJ1-1; D perhaps matches TRBD1 (6 bases). V shed 0 bases and J shed 0 bases, with 15 bases lying between them. CDR1 is SGHRS and CDR2 is YFSETQ in the germline V gene. This CDR3 region has 17 residues. CDR3 protein: CASSLAGLRGVNTEAFF. The CDR3 DNA is TGCGCCAGCAGCTTGGCAGGACTGAGGGGGGTGAACACTGAAGCTTTCTTT.

The V call is TRBV5-1, the J call TRBJ1-6, with TRBD1 matching 8 bases. The CDR3 contains 18 residues. V dropped 5 bases and J dropped 5; count of bases not matched to a gene: 15. Germline CDR1 reads SGHRS; CDR2 reads YFSETQ. The CDR3 sequence: CASSFGLTGGTDNSPLHF. CDR3 DNA sequence: TGCGCCAGCAGTTTTGGGTTAACAGGGGGAACGGATAATTCACCCCTCCACTTT.

V and J are TRBV27 and TRBJ1-2, with 12 bases matching TRBD1. This CDR3 comprises 16 residues. The J segment lost 7 bases and the V segment lost 5 bases, leaving 11 bases of the junction unmatched. The germline CDR1 and CDR2 sequences are MNHEY and SMNVEV (reference sequence). CDR3 residues: CASSPPGTGGAGGYTF. In DNA, the CDR3 is TGTGCCAGCAGTCCCCCCGGGACAGGGGGCGCGGGTGGCTACACCTTC.

The chain combines TRBV6-4 with TRBJ2-2; D perhaps matches TRBD1 (6 bases). Germline CDR1 and CDR2: MRHNA and SNTAGT. Trimming shortened V by 8 bases and J by 3 bases, and 13 bases separated the two germline ends. This CDR3 comprises 14 residues. The CDR3 DNA is TGTGCCAGCGCTCAACAGGGATACACCGGGGAGCTGTTTTTT. This encodes CASAQQGYTGELFF.

The rearrangement links TRBV7-2 to TRBJ2-7; no clear D. In germline, CDR1 is SGHTA, CDR2 FQGNSA. This CDR3 contains 11 residues. V was trimmed by 5 bases and J by 3 bases, leaving 5 bases between them. The CDR3 region is CASSAYYEQYF. In nucleotides, the CDR3 is TGTGCCAGCAGCGCCTACTACGAGCAGTACTTC.

The V call is TRBV7-2, the J call TRBJ2-1; maybe TRBD2 (6 bases). V was pared by 5 bases and J by 8 bases, with 13 bases between. The CDR3 has 13 residues. The V gene's germline CDR1 is SGHTA and CDR2 FQGNSA. In DNA, the CDR3 is TGTGCCAGCAGCCCGATGGGGGGAGATGAGCAGTTCTTC. Protein sequence: CASSPMGGDEQFF. Together with reference TRBV7-2 and TRBJ2-1, the CDR3 gives the full variable domain: GAGVSQSPSNKVTEKGKDVELRCDPISGHTALYWYRQSLGQGLEFLIYFQGNSAPDKSGLPSDRFSAERTGGSVSTLTIQRTQQEDSAVYLCASSPMGGDEQFFGPGTRLTVL.

This clone was counted between two and nine times. CDR3: CAISEVGNEQFF. In DNA form, the CDR3 reads TGTGCCATCAGTGAGGTTGGCAATGAGCAGTTCTTC. The rearrangement joins TRBV10-3 to TRBJ2-1, with no clear D. Trimming took 2 bases from V and 6 from J, leaving 5 bases between them. Germline CDR1 is ENHRY and CDR2 is SYGVKD. This CDR3 has 12 residues.

V is TRBV28 and J is TRBJ2-3; weak D call: TRBD2 (5 bases). V gave up 7 bases and J gave up 8 bases, with 22 bases separating them. CDR1 MDHEN and CDR2 SYDVKM come from the germline V gene. The CDR3 length is 15 residues. The CDR3 sequence: CASTLSTGPRGTQYF. In nucleotides, the CDR3 is TGTGCCAGCACCTTATCGACGGGTCCTCGGGGTACGCAGTATTTT.

The V gene is TRBV5-4, the J gene TRBJ1-2, with 9 bases aligning to TRBD1. The CDR3 extends over 15 amino acids. In germline, CDR1 is SGHNT, CDR2 YYREEE (reference sequence). Losses at the gene ends were 2 bases for V and 8 bases for J; bases not matched to a gene: 10. CDR3 DNA: TGTGCCAGCAGCTTACAGGGGGCGCGCTTAGGAGGCTACACCTTC. Translating gives CASSLQGARLGGYTF.

The V call is TRBV19, the J call TRBJ1-1; possible D gene TRBD1, 5 bases. V lost 3 bases, J lost 0 bases, and 8 bases lay in between. Germline V gene lookup returns CDR1 LNHDA and CDR2 SQIVND (reference sequence). CDR3 length equals 14 residues. The CDR3 spells CASSIRTMNTEAFF. CDR3 bases: TGTGCCAGTAGTATTCGGACAATGAACACTGAAGCTTTCTTT.

The chain uses TRBV6-5 and TRBJ2-4, with no clear D. The CDR3 loop spans 12 amino acids. Trimming left V 1 base short and J 7 bases short, with 5 bases between. Germline V gene data show CDR1 as MNHEY and CDR2 as SVGAGI. In nucleotides, the CDR3 is TGTGCCAGCAGTTACTTGAGGAACATTCAGTACTTC. As protein: CASSYLRNIQYF.

The V call is TRBV7-2, the J call TRBJ2-1; no firm D call. Germline lookup yields CDR1 SGHTA and CDR2 FQGNSA. This CDR3 comprises 14 residues. Trimming removed 1 base at V and 6 bases at J, with 10 bases between. The CDR3 bases are TGTGCCAGCAGCTTAGTTGGGGTCGGCAATGAGCAGTTCTTC. Translating it yields CASSLVGVGNEQFF.

The rearrangement links TRBV9 to TRBJ1-1; D call uncertain. CDR1 is SGDLS and CDR2 is YYNGEE in the germline V gene. With 4 bases removed from V and 4 bases from J, the gap between germline ends came to 14 bases. This CDR3 is 14 amino acids long. DNA for the CDR3: TGTGCCAGCAGCCCCTTTTTGGGCAGCACTGAAGCTTTCTTT. Translated, it gives CASSPFLGSTEAFF.

Here the CDR3 reads CASSHTQGPNYGYTF. The CDR3 bases are TGTGCCAGCAGCCACACACAGGGCCCAAACTATGGCTACACCTTC. This chain links TRBV6-6 with TRBJ1-2; tentative D call: TRBD1 (6 bases). Germline CDR1 and CDR2: MNHNY and SVGAGI (reference sequence). The CDR3 length is 15 residues. Trimming removed 6 bases at V and 2 bases at J, with 16 bases between.

The V call is TRBV28, the J call TRBJ1-5; D is possibly TRBD1 (6 bases). This CDR3 is 14 amino acids long. Per the germline V gene, CDR1 is MDHEN and CDR2 is SYDVKM. Trimming took off 7 bases at V and 2 bases at J, with 12 bases between the two ends. The CDR3 loop is CASIQGGGNQPQHF. In nucleotides, the CDR3 is TGTGCCAGCATCCAAGGGGGGGGCAATCAGCCCCAGCATTTT.